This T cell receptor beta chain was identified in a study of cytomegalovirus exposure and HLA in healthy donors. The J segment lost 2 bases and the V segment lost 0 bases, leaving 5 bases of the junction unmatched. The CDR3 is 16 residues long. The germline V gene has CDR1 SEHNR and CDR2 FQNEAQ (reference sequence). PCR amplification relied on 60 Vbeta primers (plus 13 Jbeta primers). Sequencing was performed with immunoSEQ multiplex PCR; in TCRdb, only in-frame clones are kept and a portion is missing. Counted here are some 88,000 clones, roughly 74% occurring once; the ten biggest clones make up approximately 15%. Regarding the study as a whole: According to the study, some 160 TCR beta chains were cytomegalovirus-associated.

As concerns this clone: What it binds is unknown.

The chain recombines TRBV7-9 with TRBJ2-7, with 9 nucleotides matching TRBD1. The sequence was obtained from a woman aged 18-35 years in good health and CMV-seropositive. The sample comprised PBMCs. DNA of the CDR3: TGTGCCAGCAGCTTAGCAAGTGGGACAGGGACCTACGAGCAGTACTTC. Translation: CASSLASGTGTYEQYF.